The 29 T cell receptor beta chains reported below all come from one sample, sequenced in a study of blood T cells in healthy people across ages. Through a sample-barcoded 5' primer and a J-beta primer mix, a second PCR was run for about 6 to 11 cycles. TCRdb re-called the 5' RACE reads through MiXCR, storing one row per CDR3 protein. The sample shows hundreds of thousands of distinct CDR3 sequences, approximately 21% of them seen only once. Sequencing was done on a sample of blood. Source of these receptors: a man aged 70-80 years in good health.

The DNA for the CDR3 is TGTGCCAGCAGCACAGGGTTGGGCACTGAAGCTTTCTTT. It is translated as CASSTGLGTEAFF. This chain uses TRBV6-5 with TRBJ1-1; D might be TRBD1 (6 bases). The CDR3 runs to 13 residues. V was pared by 6 bases and J by 4 bases, with 12 bases between. The V gene's germline CDR1 is MNHEY and CDR2 SVGAGI.

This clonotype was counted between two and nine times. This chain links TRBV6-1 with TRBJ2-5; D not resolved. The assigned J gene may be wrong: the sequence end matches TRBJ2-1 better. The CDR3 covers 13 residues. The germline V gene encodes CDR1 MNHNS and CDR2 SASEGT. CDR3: CASSISDWGEQFF. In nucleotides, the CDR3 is TGTGCCAGCAGCATCAGCGATTGGGGTGAGCAGTTCTTC.

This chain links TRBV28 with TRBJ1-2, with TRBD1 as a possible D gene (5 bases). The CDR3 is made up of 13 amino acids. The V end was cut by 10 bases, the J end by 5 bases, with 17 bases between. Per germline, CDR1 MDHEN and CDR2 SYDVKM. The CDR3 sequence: CATGPLTGYGYTF. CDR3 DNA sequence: TGTGCCACCGGCCCCCTAACAGGATATGGCTACACCTTC.

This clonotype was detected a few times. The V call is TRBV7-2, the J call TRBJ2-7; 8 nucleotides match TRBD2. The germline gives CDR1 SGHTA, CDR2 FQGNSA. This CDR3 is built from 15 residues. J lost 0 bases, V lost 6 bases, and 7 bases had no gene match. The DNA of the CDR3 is TGTGCCAGCAGTACCAGCGGGGGCTACTCCTACGAGCAGTACTTC. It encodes CASSTSGGYSYEQYF.

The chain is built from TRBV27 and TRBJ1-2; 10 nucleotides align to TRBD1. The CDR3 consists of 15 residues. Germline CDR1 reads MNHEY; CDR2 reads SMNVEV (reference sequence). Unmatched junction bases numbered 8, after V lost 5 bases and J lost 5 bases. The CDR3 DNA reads TGTGCCAGCAGTGCTCCGGGACAGGGGTATTATGGCTACACCTTC. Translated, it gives CASSAPGQGYYGYTF.

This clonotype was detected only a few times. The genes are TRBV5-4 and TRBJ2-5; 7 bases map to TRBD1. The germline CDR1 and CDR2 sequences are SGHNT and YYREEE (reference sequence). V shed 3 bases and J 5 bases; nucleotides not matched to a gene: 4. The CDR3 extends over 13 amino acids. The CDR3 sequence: CASSSGGLETQYF. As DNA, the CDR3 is TGTGCCAGCAGCTCAGGGGGTCTGGAGACCCAGTACTTC.

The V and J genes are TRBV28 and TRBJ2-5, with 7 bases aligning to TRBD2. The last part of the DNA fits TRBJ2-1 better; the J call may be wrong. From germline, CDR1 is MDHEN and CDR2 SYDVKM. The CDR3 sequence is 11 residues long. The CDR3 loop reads CASIWGGEQFF. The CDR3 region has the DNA TGTGCCAGCATTTGGGGGGGTGAGCAGTTCTTC.

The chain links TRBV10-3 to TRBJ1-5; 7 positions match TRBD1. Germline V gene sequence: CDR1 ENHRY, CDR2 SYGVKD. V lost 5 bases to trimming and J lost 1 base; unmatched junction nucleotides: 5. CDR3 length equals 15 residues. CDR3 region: CAISIGGGSNQPQHF. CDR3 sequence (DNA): TGTGCCATCAGTATAGGGGGCGGGAGCAATCAGCCCCAGCATTTT.

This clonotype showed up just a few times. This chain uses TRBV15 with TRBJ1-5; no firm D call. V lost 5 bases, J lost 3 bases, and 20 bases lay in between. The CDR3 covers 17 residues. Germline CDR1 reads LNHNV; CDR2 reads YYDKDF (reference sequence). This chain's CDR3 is CATSPLRRGPFNQPQHF. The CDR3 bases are TGTGCCACCAGCCCCCTAAGACGTGGGCCCTTCAATCAGCCCCAGCATTTT.

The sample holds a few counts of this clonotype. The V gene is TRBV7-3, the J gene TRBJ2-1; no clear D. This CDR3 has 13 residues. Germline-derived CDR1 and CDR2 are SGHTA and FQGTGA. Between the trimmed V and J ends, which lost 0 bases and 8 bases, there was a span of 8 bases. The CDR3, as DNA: TGTGCCAGCAGCTTAACCGGGCTCTATGAGCAGTTCTTC. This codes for CASSLTGLYEQFF. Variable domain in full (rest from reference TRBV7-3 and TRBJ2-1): GAGVSQTPSNKVTEKGKYVELRCDPISGHTALYWYRQSLGQGPEFLIYFQGTGAADDSGLPNDRFFAVRPEGSVSTLKIQRTERGDSAVYLCASSLTGLYEQFFGPGTRLTVL.

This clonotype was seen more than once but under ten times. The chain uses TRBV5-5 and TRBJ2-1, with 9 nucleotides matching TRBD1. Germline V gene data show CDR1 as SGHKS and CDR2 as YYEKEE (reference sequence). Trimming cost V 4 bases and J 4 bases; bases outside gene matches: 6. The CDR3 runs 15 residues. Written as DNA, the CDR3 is TGTGCCAGCAGCATCCGGGACAGGGAATACAATGAGCAGTTCTTC. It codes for CASSIRDREYNEQFF.

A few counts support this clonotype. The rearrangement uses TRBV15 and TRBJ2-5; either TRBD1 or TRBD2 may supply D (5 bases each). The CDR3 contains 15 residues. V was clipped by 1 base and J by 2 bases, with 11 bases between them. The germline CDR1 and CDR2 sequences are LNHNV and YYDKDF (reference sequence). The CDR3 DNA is TGTGCCACCAGCAGAGTCGGGGCTATTCAAGAGACCCAGTACTTC. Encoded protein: CATSRVGAIQETQYF. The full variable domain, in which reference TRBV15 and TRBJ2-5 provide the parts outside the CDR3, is DAMVIQNPRYQVTQFGKPVTLSCSQTLNHNVMYWYQQKSSQAPKLLFHYYDKDFNNEADTPDNFQSRRPNTSFCFLDIRSPGLGDTAMYLCATSRVGAIQETQYFGPGTRLLVL.

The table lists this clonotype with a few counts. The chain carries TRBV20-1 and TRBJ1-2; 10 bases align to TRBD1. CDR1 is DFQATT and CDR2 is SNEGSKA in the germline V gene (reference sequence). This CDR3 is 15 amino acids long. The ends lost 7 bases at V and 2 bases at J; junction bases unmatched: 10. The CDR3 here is CSVPDRGGSNYGYTF. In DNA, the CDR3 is TGCAGTGTCCCGGACAGGGGGGGCTCAAACTATGGCTACACCTTC.

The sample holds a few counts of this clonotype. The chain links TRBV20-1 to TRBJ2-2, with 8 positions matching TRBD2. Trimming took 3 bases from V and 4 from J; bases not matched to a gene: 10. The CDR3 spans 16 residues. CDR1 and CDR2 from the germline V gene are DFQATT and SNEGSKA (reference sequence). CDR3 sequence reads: CSASTGGGFGTGELFF. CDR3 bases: TGCAGTGCTAGTACGGGAGGGGGTTTTGGCACCGGGGAGCTGTTTTTT.

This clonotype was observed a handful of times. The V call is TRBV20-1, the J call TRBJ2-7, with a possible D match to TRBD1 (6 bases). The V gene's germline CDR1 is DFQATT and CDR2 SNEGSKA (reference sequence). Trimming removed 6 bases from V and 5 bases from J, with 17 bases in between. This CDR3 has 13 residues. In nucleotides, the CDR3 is TGCAGTGCCCCCCCGAGAGGGGGACACGAGCAGTACTTC. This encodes CSAPPRGGHEQYF.

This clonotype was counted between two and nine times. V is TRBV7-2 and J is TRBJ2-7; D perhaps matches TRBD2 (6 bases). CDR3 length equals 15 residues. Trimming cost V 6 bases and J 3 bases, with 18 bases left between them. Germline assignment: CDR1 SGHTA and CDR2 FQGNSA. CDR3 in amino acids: CASSEAAQDYYEQYF. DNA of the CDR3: TGTGCCAGCAGTGAGGCAGCTCAGGACTACTACGAGCAGTACTTC.

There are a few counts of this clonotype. CDR3 coding DNA: TGTGCCAGCTCACCGGAGAGGGTTGAAGAAAAACTGTTTTTT. Translated: CASSPERVEEKLFF. The V call is TRBV18, the J call TRBJ1-4, with D uncertain. Germline assignment: CDR1 KGHSH and CDR2 LQKENI. V lost 3 bases to trimming and J lost 8 bases, with 13 bases between them. CDR3 length: 14 residues. The full variable domain, with the rest looked up from reference TRBV18 and TRBJ1-4, is NAGVMQNPRHLVRRRGQEARLRCSPMKGHSHVYWYRQLPEEGLKFMVYLQKENIIDESGMPKERFSAEFPKEGPSILRIQQVVRGDSAAYFCASSPERVEEKLFFGSGTQLSVL.

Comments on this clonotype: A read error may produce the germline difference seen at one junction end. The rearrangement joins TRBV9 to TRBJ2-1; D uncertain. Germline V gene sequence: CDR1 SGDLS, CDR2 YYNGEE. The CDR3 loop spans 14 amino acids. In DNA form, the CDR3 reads TGTGCCAGCAGCGTAAGTACGGGCCTCGATGAGCAGCTCTTC. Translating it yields CASSVSTGLDEQLF.

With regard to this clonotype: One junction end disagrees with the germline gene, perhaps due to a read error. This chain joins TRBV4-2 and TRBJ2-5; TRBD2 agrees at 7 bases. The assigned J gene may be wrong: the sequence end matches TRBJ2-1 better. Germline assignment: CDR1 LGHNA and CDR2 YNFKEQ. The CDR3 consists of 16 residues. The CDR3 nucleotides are TGTGCCAGTAGCCAAGTCTTCGGCGGGAGAGACAATGAGCAGTTCTTC. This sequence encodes CASSQVFGGRDNEQFF.

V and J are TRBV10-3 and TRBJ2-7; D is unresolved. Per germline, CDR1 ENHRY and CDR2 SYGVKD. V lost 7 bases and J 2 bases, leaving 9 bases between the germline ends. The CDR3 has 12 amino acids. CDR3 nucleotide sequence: TGTGCCATCACGTCAGGAACCTACGAGCAGTACTTC. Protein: CAITSGTYEQYF.

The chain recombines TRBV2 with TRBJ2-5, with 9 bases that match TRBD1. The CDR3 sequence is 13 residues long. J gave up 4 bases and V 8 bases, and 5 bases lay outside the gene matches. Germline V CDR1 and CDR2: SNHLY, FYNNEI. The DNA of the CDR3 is TGTGCCAGCGAGGGGACAGGGCGAGAGACCCAGTACTTC. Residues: CASEGTGRETQYF.

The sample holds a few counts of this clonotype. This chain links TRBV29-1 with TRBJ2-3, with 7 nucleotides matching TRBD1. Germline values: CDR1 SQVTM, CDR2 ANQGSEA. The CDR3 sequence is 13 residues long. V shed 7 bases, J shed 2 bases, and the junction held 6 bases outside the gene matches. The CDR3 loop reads CSDSGTDTDTQYF. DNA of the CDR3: TGCAGCGATTCCGGGACAGACACAGATACGCAGTATTTT.

The CDR3 DNA is TGTGCCAGCAGCCAAGATTTAACGGCGGGAGGGAACAATGAGCAGTTCTTC. Protein product: CASSQDLTAGGNNEQFF. The chain is built from TRBV4-2 and TRBJ2-1, with TRBD2 matching 9 bases. The CDR3 has 17 residues. J was trimmed by 5 bases and V by 0 bases; bases with no gene match: 8. Germline assignment: CDR1 LGHNA and CDR2 YNFKEQ.

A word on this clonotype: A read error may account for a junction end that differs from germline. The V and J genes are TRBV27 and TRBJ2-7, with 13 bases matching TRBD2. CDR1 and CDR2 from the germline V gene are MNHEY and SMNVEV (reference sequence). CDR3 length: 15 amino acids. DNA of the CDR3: TGTACCAGCAGTCCGGGGACTAGCGGGATTTACGAGCAGTACTTC. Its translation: CTSSPGTSGIYEQYF.

CDR3 in amino acids: CASSFTEDNSPLHF. The CDR3, as DNA: TGTGCCAGCAGTTTCACAGAAGATAATTCACCCCTCCACTTT. This sequence joins TRBV6-6 and TRBJ1-6, with D unresolved. V lost 4 bases, J lost 5 bases, and 9 bases lay in between. Germline V gives CDR1 MNHNY, CDR2 SVGAGI (reference sequence). The CDR3 runs to 14 residues.

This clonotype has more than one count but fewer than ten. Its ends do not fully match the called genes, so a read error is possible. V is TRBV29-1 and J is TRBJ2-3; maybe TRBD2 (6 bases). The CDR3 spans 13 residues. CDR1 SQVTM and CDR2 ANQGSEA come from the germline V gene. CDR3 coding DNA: TGCAGCGTTGACGGCGGGGCCACAGGTACGCAGTATTTT. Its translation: CSVDGGATGTQYF.

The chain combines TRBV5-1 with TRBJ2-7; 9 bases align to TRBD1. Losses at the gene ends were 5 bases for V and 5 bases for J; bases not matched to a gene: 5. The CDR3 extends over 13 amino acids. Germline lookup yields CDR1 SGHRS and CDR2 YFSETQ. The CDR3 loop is CASRGTGWHEQYF. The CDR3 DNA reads TGCGCCAGCAGAGGGACAGGGTGGCACGAGCAGTACTTC.

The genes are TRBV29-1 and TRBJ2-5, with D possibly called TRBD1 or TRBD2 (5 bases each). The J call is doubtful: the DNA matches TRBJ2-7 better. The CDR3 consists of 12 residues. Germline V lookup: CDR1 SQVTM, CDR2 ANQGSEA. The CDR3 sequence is CSVAGPLLEQYF. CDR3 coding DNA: TGCAGCGTTGCGGGGCCTCTTCTCGAGCAGTACTTC.

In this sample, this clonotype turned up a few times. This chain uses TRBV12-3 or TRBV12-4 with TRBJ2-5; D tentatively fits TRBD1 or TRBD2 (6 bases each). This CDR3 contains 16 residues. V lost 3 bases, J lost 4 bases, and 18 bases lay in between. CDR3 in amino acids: CASSLVGGPKRETQYF. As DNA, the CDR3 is TGTGCCAGCAGTTTGGTTGGGGGGCCGAAACGAGAGACCCAGTACTTC.